One sample yielded the 26 T cell receptor beta chains listed below, sequenced in a study of spatial heterogeneity in lung cancer. Indicated time point: blood at routine non-recurrence follow-up after resection. Whole RNA obtained from tumor, nontumor lung or frozen PBMC underwent sequencing without sorting. Each CDR3 protein gets one entry after TCRdb re-called the 5' RACE reads with MiXCR. The sample lists under 150,000 distinct CDR3 sequences, roughly an eighth occurring once. Source: PBMCs, taken at follow-up. Receptor source: a male donor with early-stage non-small cell lung cancer.

Ten or more counts support this clonotype. The chain has TRBV24-1 and TRBJ1-2; D is ambiguous. The germline gives CDR1 KGHDR, CDR2 SFDVKD. V lost 5 bases and J lost 2, with 11 bases in between. This CDR3 contains 14 residues. The CDR3 DNA reads TGTGCCACCAGTGCCCTCCCAACAAACTATGGCTACACCTTC. The encoded protein is CATSALPTNYGYTF.

The sample holds many counts of this clonotype. The chain is built from TRBV7-2 and TRBJ1-5, with no clear D. V dropped 6 bases and J dropped 0 bases, with 12 bases sitting between them. Germline CDR1 is SGHTA and CDR2 is FQGNSA. This CDR3 has 15 residues. The CDR3: CASRQTAYSNQPQHF. CDR3 nucleotides: TGTGCCAGCAGGCAAACAGCCTATAGCAATCAGCCCCAGCATTTT.

This clonotype was observed a few times. The chain couples TRBV28 to TRBJ2-5; D possibly corresponds to TRBD2 (5 bases). Germline CDR1 is MDHEN and CDR2 is SYDVKM. This CDR3 comprises 15 residues. Trimming shortened V by 2 bases and J by 0 bases, and 10 bases separated the two germline ends. CDR3 sequence: CASSLMGRNQETQYF. As DNA, the CDR3 is TGTGCCAGCAGTTTAATGGGGAGAAACCAAGAGACCCAGTACTTC.

The rearrangement links TRBV4-2 to TRBJ2-1, with a possible D match to TRBD2 (7 bases). V was clipped by 3 bases and J by 3 bases, with 21 bases between them. Germline loops: CDR1 LGHNA, CDR2 YNFKEQ. The CDR3 totals 18 residues. The CDR3 region has the DNA TGTGCCAGCAGCCAGGAGGGAGGGGGGGCGGCATTCTACAATGAGCAGTTCTTC. Translation gives CASSQEGGGAAFYNEQFF.

This clonotype has only a few counts. The genes are TRBV6-2 or TRBV6-3 and TRBJ2-6, with no clear D. Deletions cut 6 bases from V and 1 base from J, with 7 bases between. CDR1 and CDR2 from the germline V gene are MNHEY and SVGEGT. The CDR3 length is 14 residues. CDR3 in DNA: TGTGCCAGCAGGGTAATGTCTGGGGCCAACGTCCTGACTTTC. Its translation is CASRVMSGANVLTF.

This clonotype appeared a few times. This chain uses TRBV11-2 with TRBJ1-2; the match to TRBD1 covers 7 bases. Germline V gene data show CDR1 as SGHAT and CDR2 as FQNNGV. Losses at the gene ends were 5 bases for V and 7 bases for J; bases not matched to a gene: 13. The CDR3 spans 15 residues. The CDR3 DNA reads TGTGCCAGCAGCCCTTCCCTAGGGGGCTATTCTGGCTACACCTTC. It specifies CASSPSLGGYSGYTF. The full variable domain, with the rest looked up from reference TRBV11-2 and TRBJ1-2, is EAGVAQSPRYKIIEKRQSVAFWCNPISGHATLYWYQQILGQGPKLLIQFQNNGVVDDSQLPKDRFSAERLKGVDSTLKIQPAKLEDSAVYLCASSPSLGGYSGYTFGSGTRLTVV.

This clonotype was seen a handful of times. The J gene is TRBJ2-6, the V gene TRBV6-2 or TRBV6-3; D is possibly TRBD1 or TRBD2 (5 bases each). Trimming left V 6 bases short and J 2 bases short, with 11 bases between. This CDR3 has 15 amino acids. Germline V lookup: CDR1 MNHEY, CDR2 SVGEGT. Here the CDR3 DNA reads TGTGCCAGCAGCCTCGGGACGCCTGGGGCCAACGTCCTGACTTTC. It is translated as CASSLGTPGANVLTF.

A few counts support this clonotype. V is TRBV7-9 and J is TRBJ1-1; a possible D gene is TRBD1 (6 bases). Trimming removed 2 bases from V and 4 bases from J, with 11 bases in between. Germline V gene sequence: CDR1 SEHNR, CDR2 FQNEAQ (reference sequence). The CDR3 totals 14 residues. The DNA of the CDR3 is TGTGCCAGCAGCTTAAGGGGGGCAGTCACTGAAGCTTTCTTT. Translating gives CASSLRGAVTEAFF.

This clonotype was found a few times. The chain carries TRBV27 and TRBJ2-7; D ambiguous. V lost 6 bases and J 5 bases, leaving 14 bases between the germline ends. CDR3 length: 13 amino acids. Per germline, CDR1 MNHEY and CDR2 SMNVEV (reference sequence). In nucleotides, the CDR3 is TGTGCCAGCAGCACGATAATGGGGAACGAGCAGTACTTC. Its translation is CASSTIMGNEQYF.

This clonotype was found a few times. CDR3 coding DNA: TGTGCCAGTAAACAGGGGGCCTATGGCTACACCTTC. Amino acids: CASKQGAYGYTF. This chain uses TRBV6-6 with TRBJ1-2, with 9 positions matching TRBD1. The CDR3 runs to 12 residues. CDR1 and CDR2 (germline): MNHNY, SVGAGI (reference sequence). With 9 bases clipped from V and 4 bases from J, the junction kept 3 bases outside the gene matches.

This chain uses TRBV2 with TRBJ2-2; D uncertain. The CDR3 consists of 15 residues. Per the germline V gene, CDR1 is SNHLY and CDR2 is FYNNEI. V was shortened by 3 bases and J by 4 bases, with 12 bases between the two germline ends. The CDR3 reads CASSEFGQTTGELFF. As DNA, the CDR3 is TGTGCCAGCAGTGAGTTTGGCCAGACCACCGGGGAGCTGTTTTTT.

This clonotype has more than one count but fewer than ten. The chain is built from TRBV6-2 or TRBV6-3 and TRBJ2-4; the D is unclear. This CDR3 is 18 amino acids long. Germline assignment: CDR1 MNHEY and CDR2 SVGEGT. Deletions cut 10 bases from V and 0 bases from J, with 25 bases between. Written as DNA, the CDR3 is TGTGCCACCAAAAACCCGGGCACCGTCCCCCTAGCCAAAAACATTCAGTACTTC. Residues: CATKNPGTVPLAKNIQYF.

This chain links TRBV6-6 with TRBJ2-2, with 10 bases matching TRBD2. V lost 5 bases to trimming and J lost 6 bases; unmatched junction nucleotides: 9. Per germline, CDR1 MNHNY and CDR2 SVGAGI (reference sequence). This CDR3 is built from 16 residues. CDR3 nucleotide sequence: TGTGCCAGCAGTCGTCCTCCGGGACTAGCGTCCGGGGAGCTGTTTTTT. This sequence encodes CASSRPPGLASGELFF.

In its sample, this clonotype was seen many times. This chain joins TRBV24-1 and TRBJ1-5; D ambiguous. Germline CDR1 reads KGHDR; CDR2 reads SFDVKD. The CDR3 totals 13 residues. Between the trimmed V and J ends, which lost 4 bases and 2 bases, there was a span of 5 bases. The CDR3 region has the DNA TGTGCCACCAGTGAGCCGGGCAATCAGCCCCAGCATTTT. Its translation: CATSEPGNQPQHF.

The chain is built from TRBV7-9 and TRBJ1-4, with 7 bases identical to TRBD1. The germline V gene encodes CDR1 SEHNR and CDR2 FQNEAQ (reference sequence). The CDR3 has 15 amino acids. The junction had 10 bases not matched to a gene; V was cut back by 4 bases and J by 8 bases. DNA for the CDR3: TGTGCCAGCAGCTCCGGACAGGTAGTAGAAGAAAAACTGTTTTTT. Translation: CASSSGQVVEEKLFF.

This clonotype has a handful of counts. The gene calls are TRBV18 and TRBJ2-3, with D uncertain. The ends were cut back, 5 bases at V and 6 bases at J, with 9 bases in the middle. CDR3 length: 12 amino acids. Germline loops: CDR1 KGHSH, CDR2 LQKENI. CDR3 loop: CASSDGSDTQYF. DNA of the CDR3: TGTGCCAGCTCAGACGGGTCGGATACGCAGTATTTT.

Note on this clonotype: A clone one base away is much larger, so this may be a read error. The chain has TRBV29-1 and TRBJ2-1; possibly TRBD1 for D (6 bases). The CDR3 extends over 14 amino acids. CDR1 is SQVTM, CDR2 ANQGSEA, per germline. CDR3 coding DNA: TGCAGCGTTGGAGGGGGTCGCTCCTTCAATGAGCAGTTCTTC. This gives the protein CSVGGGRSFNEQFF.

The gene calls are TRBV19 and TRBJ2-1; no firm D call. The length of the CDR3 is 15 residues. V was clipped by 4 bases and J by 0 bases, with 10 bases between them. CDR1 and CDR2 (germline): LNHDA, SQIVND (reference sequence). CDR3 sequence reads: CASSKASSSYNEQFF. CDR3 sequence (DNA): TGTGCCAGTAGTAAGGCCTCGAGCTCCTACAATGAGCAGTTCTTC.

This chain joins TRBV11-3 and TRBJ2-4; a weak D match, TRBD1 (5 bases). The V end was cut by 5 bases, the J end by 3 bases, with 20 bases between. CDR1 is SGHNT and CDR2 is YENEEA in the germline V gene. The CDR3 runs to 17 residues. The chain's CDR3 is CASSLPSTDSLKNIQYF. CDR3 coding DNA: TGTGCCAGCAGCCTCCCCAGCACTGACAGCCTCAAAAACATTCAGTACTTC.

The V and J genes are TRBV20-1 and TRBJ2-2; D might be TRBD2 (6 bases). The CDR3 totals 13 residues. The germline V and J ends were trimmed by 5 bases and 6 bases, with 13 bases remaining between them. Germline assignment: CDR1 DFQATT and CDR2 SNEGSKA (reference sequence). CDR3 loop: CSARQTGAGELFF. DNA for the CDR3: TGCAGTGCTCGACAGACGGGGGCCGGGGAGCTGTTTTTT.

This clonotype appeared a few times. This rearrangement joins TRBV11-2 to TRBJ2-2; the D is unclear. This CDR3 has 14 amino acids. Trimming took off 5 bases at V and 2 bases at J, with 9 bases between the two ends. The germline CDR1 and CDR2 sequences are SGHAT and FQNNGV. The DNA for the CDR3 is TGTGCCAGCAGCCCTGACCTCAACACCGGGGAGCTGTTTTTT. As protein: CASSPDLNTGELFF.

This clonotype was counted at least ten times. This rearrangement joins TRBV29-1 to TRBJ1-5, with 8 bases matching TRBD1. The ends lost 4 bases at V and 9 bases at J; junction bases unmatched: 5. The CDR3 has 12 amino acids. Germline V lookup: CDR1 SQVTM, CDR2 ANQGSEA. Here the CDR3 reads CSVGDRSGPQHF. CDR3 sequence (DNA): TGCAGCGTTGGGGACAGGTCAGGGCCCCAGCATTTT.

This clonotype showed up just a few times. The chain has TRBV4-3 and TRBJ1-3, with 7 bases aligning to TRBD1. Germline V gene lookup returns CDR1 LGHNA and CDR2 YSLEER. After removal of 4 bases from V and 2 bases from J, the junction contained 5 bases not matched to a gene. The CDR3 totals 15 residues. The CDR3 nucleotides are TGCGCCAGCAGCCTGGACAGGAGTCCTGGAAACACCATATATTTT. This translates into CASSLDRSPGNTIYF.

This chain joins TRBV6-1 and TRBJ2-4; D is undetermined. CDR3 length: 18 amino acids. Germline assignment: CDR1 MNHNS and CDR2 SASEGT. The V gene lost 5 bases and the J gene lost 3 bases, with 23 bases spanning the gap. CDR3: CASSRAGPGPSFKNIQYF. For the CDR3, the DNA is TGTGCCAGCAGTAGGGCAGGACCGGGCCCCTCGTTCAAAAACATTCAGTACTTC.

The chain combines TRBV4-1 with TRBJ1-2, with D perhaps matching TRBD1 (6 bases). V lost 2 bases and J 2 bases, leaving 9 bases between the germline ends. The CDR3 has 14 residues. Per the germline V gene, CDR1 is MGHRA and CDR2 is YSYEKL. In nucleotides, the CDR3 is TGCGCCAGCAGCCAAATTCAGGGGAACTATGGCTACACCTTC. Residues: CASSQIQGNYGYTF.

This clonotype turned up a few times. V is TRBV18 and J is TRBJ1-4; no firm D call. In germline, CDR1 is KGHSH, CDR2 LQKENI. The germline V and J ends were trimmed by 1 base and 8 bases, with 20 bases remaining between them. CDR3 length equals 17 residues. CDR3 region: CASSPLDRSGVREKLFF. DNA for the CDR3: TGTGCCAGCTCACCACTCGACCGCAGTGGCGTTAGGGAAAAACTGTTTTTT.